This T cell receptor beta chain emerged from a study of beta chain features in type 1 diabetes. At the level of the study: No patient-donor differences in age, gender, total cells or subset yield.

Germline-derived CDR1 and CDR2 are LGHNA and YSLEER. The V end was cut by 0 bases, the J end by 4 bases, with 9 bases between. The length of the CDR3 is 14 residues. Only a few counts were recorded for this clone. Every bit of the isolated RNA underwent reverse transcription, so sequencing read expressed TCRB transcripts. The repertoire was sequenced with immunoSEQ multiplex PCR; TCRdb's copy has only in-frame clones and lacks some. The sample records 120,000 to 150,000 clones, about 7.1% being singletons. Sequencing was done on a sample of central memory CD4+ T cells from blood. The clonotype comes from a woman aged 25 to 39 in good health. V and J are TRBV4-3 and TRBJ1-2; D remains ambiguous. The CDR3 coding sequence is TGCGCCAGCAGCCAAGATTACGGGGTCTATGGCTACACCTTC. It codes for CASSQDYGVYGYTF.